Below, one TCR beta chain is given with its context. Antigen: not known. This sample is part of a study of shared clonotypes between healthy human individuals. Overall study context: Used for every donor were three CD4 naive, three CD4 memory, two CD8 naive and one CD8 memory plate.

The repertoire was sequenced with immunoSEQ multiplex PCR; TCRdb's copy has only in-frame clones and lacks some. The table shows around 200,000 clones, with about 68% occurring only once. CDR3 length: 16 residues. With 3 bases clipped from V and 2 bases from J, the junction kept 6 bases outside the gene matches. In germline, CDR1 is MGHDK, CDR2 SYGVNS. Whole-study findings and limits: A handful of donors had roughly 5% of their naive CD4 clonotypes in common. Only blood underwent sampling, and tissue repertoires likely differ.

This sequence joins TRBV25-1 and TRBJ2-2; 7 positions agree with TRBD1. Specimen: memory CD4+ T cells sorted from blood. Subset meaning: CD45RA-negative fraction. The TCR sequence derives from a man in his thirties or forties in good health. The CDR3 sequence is CASSDQGQLNTGELFF. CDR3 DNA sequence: TGTGCCAGCAGTGACCAGGGACAGCTTAACACCGGGGAGCTGTTTTTT. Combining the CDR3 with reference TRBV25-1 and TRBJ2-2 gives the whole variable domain EADIYQTPRYLVIGTGKKITLECSQTMGHDKMYWYQQDPGMELHLIHYSYGVNSTEKGDLSSESTVSRIRTEHFPLTLESARPSHTSQYLCASSDQGQLNTGELFFGEGSRLTVL.